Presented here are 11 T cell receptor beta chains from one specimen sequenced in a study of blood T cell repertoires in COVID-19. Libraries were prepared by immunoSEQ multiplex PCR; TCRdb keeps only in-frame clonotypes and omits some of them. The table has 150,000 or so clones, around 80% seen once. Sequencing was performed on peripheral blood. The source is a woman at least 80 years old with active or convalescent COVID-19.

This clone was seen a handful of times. CDR3 sequence reads: CASSISGSGQPQHF. In DNA form, the CDR3 reads TGTGCCAGTAGTATAAGTGGGAGCGGCCAGCCCCAGCATTTT. This chain connects TRBV19 to TRBJ1-5; D is unresolved. The germline V and J ends were trimmed by 2 bases and 7 bases, with 12 bases remaining between them. Germline V gene data show CDR1 as LNHDA and CDR2 as SQIVND (reference sequence). This CDR3 is built from 14 residues.

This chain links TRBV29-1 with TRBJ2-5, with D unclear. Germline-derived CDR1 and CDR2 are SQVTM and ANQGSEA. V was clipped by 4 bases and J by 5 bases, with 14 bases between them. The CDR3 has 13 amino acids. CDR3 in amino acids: CSVAQPGTETQYF. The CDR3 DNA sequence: TGCAGCGTTGCTCAACCGGGTACGGAGACCCAGTACTTC.

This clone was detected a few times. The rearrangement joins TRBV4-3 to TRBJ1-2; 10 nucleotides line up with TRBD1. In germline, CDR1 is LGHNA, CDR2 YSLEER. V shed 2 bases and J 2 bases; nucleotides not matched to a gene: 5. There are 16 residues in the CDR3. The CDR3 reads CASSQSGGQGNYGYTF. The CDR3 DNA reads TGCGCCAGCAGCCAATCGGGGGGACAGGGGAACTATGGCTACACCTTC.

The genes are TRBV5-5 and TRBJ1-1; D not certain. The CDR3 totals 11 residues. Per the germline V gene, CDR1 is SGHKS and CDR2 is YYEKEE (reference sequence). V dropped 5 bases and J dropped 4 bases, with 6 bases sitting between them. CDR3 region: CASSRVTEAFF. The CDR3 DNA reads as TGTGCCAGCAGTCGAGTCACTGAAGCTTTCTTT.

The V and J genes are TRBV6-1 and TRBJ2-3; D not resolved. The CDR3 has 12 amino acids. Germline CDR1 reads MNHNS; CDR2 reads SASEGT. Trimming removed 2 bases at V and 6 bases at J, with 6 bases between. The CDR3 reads CASSESMDTQYF. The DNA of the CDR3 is TGTGCCAGCAGTGAATCCATGGATACGCAGTATTTT.

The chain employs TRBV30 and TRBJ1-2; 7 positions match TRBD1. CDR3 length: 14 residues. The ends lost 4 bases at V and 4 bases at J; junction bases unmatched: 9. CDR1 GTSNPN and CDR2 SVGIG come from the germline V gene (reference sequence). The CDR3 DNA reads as TGTGCCTGGACTCCCGCCGGGACAGCCTATGGCTACACCTTC. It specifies CAWTPAGTAYGYTF.

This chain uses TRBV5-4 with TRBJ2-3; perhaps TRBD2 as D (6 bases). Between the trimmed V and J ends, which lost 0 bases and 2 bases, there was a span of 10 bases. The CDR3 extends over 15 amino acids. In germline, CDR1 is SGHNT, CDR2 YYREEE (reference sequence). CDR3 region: CASSLASEITDTQYF. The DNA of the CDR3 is TGTGCCAGCAGCTTGGCTAGCGAGATCACAGATACGCAGTATTTT.

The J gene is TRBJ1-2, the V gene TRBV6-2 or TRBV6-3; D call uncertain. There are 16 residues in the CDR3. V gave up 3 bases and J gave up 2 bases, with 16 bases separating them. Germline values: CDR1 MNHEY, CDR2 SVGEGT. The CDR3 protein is CASSYLGRSVNYGYTF. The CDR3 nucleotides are TGTGCCAGCAGTTATTTGGGCAGGTCGGTAAACTATGGCTACACCTTC.

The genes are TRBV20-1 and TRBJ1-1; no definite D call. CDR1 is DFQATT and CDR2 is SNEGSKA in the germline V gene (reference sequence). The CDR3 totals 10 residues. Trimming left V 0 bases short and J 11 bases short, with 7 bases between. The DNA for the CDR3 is TGCAGTGCTAGAGATTCCCGGGCTTTCTTT. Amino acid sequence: CSARDSRAFF.

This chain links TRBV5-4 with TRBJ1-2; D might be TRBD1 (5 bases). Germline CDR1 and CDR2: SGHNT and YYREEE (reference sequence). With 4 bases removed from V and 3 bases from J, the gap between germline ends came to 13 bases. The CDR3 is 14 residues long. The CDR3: CASSPGGGDYGYTF. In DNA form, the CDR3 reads TGTGCCAGCAGCCCGGGGGGAGGGGACTATGGCTACACCTTC.

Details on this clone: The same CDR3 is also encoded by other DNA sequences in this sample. The CDR3 region is CASSLGQGMNTEAFF. The CDR3, as DNA: TGCGCCAGCAGCTTGGGACAGGGGATGAACACTGAAGCTTTCTTT. The chain has TRBV5-1 and TRBJ1-1, with 8 bases that match TRBD1. The CDR3 is 15 residues long. The germline CDR1 and CDR2 sequences are SGHRS and YFSETQ. Trimming at V came to 0 bases and at J to 0 bases, leaving 1 base not matched to a gene.